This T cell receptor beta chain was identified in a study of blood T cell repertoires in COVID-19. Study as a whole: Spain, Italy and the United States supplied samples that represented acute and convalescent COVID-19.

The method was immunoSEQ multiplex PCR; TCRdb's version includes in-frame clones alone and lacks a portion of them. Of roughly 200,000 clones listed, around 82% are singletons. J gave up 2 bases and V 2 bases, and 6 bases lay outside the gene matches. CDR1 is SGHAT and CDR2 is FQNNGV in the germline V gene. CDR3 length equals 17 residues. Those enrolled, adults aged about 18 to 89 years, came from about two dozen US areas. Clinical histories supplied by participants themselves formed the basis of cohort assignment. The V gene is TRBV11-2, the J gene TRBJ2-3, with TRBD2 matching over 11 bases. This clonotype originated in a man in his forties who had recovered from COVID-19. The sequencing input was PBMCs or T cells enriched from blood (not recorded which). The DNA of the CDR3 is TGTGCCAGCAGCTTACTTCAACTAGCGGGAGTCACAGATACGCAGTATTTT. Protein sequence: CASSLLQLAGVTDTQYF.